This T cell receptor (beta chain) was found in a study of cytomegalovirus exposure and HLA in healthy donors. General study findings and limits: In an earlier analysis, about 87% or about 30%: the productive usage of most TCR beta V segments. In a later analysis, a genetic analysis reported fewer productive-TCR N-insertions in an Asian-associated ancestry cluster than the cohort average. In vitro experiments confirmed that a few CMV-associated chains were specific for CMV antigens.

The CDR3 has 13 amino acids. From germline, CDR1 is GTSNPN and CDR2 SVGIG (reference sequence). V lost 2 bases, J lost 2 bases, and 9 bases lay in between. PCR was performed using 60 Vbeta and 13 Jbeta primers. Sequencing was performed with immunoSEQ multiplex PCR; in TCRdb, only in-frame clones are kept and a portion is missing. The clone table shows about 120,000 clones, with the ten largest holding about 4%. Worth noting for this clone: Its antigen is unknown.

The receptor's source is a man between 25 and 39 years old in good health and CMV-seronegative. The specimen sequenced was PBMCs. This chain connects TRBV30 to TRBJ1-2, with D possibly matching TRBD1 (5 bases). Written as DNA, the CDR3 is TGTGCCTGGAGTTATCAGGGAAACTATGGCTACACCTTC. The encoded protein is CAWSYQGNYGYTF. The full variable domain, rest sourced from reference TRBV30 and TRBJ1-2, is SQTIHQWPATLVQPVGSPLSLECTVEGTSNPNLYWYRQAAGRGLQLLFYSVGIGQISSEVPQNLSASRPQDRQFILSSKKLLLSDSGFYLCAWSYQGNYGYTFGSGTRLTVV.